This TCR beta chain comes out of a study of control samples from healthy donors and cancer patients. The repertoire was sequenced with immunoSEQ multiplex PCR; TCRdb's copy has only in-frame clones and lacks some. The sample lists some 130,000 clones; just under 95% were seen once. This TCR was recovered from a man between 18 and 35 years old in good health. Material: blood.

As DNA, the CDR3 is TGTGCCAGCAGCTTAGGACCGGGCCGAGCTAACTATGGCTACACCTTC. The encoded protein is CASSLGPGRANYGYTF. The V and J genes are TRBV7-2 and TRBJ1-2; D not resolved. The CDR3 consists of 16 residues. Germline V gene data show CDR1 as SGHTA and CDR2 as FQGNSA. Deletions cut 1 base from V and 0 bases from J, with 12 bases between.